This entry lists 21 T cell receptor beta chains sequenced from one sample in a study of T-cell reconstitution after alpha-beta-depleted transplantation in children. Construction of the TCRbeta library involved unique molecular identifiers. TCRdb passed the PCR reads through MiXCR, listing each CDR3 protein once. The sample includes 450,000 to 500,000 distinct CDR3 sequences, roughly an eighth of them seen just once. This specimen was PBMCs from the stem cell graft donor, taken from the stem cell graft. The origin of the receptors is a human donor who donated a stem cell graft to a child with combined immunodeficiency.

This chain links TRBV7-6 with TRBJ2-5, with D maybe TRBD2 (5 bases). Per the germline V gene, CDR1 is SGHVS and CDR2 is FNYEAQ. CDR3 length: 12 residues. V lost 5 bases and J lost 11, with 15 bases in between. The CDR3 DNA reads TGTGCCAGCAGCCGCGCCGGGATCGGGCAGTACTTC. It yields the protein CASSRAGIGQYF.

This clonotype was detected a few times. CDR3 loop: CAISVGGSYEQYF. In nucleotides, the CDR3 is TGTGCCATCAGTGTAGGGGGGTCCTACGAGCAGTACTTC. The chain has TRBV10-3 and TRBJ2-7, with D tentatively TRBD1 or TRBD2 (6 bases each). CDR1 and CDR2 from the germline V gene are ENHRY and SYGVKD. This CDR3 contains 13 residues. Trimming removed 4 bases from V and 1 base from J, with 8 bases in between.

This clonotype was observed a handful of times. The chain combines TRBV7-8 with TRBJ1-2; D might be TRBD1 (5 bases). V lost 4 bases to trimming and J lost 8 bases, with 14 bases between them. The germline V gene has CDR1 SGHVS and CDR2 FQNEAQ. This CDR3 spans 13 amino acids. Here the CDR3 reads CASSYLSWDGYTF. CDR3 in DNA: TGTGCCAGCAGCTATCTCTCTTGGGACGGCTACACCTTC. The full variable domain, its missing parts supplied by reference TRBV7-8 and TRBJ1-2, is GAGVSQSPRYKVAKRGQDVALRCDPISGHVSLFWYQQALGQGPEFLTYFQNEAQLDKSGLPSDRFFAERPEGSVSTLKIQRTQQEDSAVYLCASSYLSWDGYTFGSGTRLTVV.

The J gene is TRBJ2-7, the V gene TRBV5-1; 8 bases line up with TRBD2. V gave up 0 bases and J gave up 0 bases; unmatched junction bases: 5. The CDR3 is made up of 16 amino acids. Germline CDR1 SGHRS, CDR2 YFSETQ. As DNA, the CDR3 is TGCGCCAGCAGCTTGGAATCTAGCGGGCCCTCCTACGAGCAGTACTTC. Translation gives CASSLESSGPSYEQYF.

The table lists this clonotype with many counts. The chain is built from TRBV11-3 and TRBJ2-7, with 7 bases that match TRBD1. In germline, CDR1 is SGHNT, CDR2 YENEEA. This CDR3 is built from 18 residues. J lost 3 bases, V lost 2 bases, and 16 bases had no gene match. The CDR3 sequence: CASSLRGPDGTHLYEQYF. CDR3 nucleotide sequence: TGTGCCAGCAGCTTAAGGGGGCCGGATGGGACACATCTCTACGAGCAGTACTTC.

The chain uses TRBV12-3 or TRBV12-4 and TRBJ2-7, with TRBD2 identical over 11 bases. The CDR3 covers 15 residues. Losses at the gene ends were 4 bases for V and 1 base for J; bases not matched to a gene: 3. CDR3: CASSSRLAGSYEQYF. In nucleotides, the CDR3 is TGTGCCAGCAGTTCCAGACTAGCGGGGTCCTACGAGCAGTACTTC.

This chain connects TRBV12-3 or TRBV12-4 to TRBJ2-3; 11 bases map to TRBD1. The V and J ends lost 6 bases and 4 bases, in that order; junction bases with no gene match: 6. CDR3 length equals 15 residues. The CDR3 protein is CASRDPGQGADTQYF. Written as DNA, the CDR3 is TGTGCCAGCAGGGATCCGGGACAGGGGGCAGATACGCAGTATTTT.

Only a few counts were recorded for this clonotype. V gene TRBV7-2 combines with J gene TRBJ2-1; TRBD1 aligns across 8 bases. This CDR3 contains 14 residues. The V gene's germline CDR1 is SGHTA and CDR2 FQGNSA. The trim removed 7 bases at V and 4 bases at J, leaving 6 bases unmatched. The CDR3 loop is CASIDRGSYNEQFF. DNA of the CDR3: TGTGCCAGCATCGACAGGGGTTCTTACAATGAGCAGTTCTTC.

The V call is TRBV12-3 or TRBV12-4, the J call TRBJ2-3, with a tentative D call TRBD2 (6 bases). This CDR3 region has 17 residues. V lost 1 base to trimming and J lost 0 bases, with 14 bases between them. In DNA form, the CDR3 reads TGTGCCAGCAGTTTAGTACGAGGCGGGGCAAGCACAGATACGCAGTATTTT. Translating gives CASSLVRGGASTDTQYF.

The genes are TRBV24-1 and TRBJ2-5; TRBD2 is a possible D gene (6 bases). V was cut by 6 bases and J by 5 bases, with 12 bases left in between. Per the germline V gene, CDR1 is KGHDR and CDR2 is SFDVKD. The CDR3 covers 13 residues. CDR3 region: CATSLPREETQYF. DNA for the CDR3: TGTGCCACCAGTCTACCTCGGGAGGAGACCCAGTACTTC.

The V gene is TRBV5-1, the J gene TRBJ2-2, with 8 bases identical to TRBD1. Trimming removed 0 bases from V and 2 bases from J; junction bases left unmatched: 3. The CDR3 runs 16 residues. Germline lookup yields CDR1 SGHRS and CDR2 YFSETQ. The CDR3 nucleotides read TGCGCCAGCAGCTTGGAGGGACAGGCTAACACCGGGGAGCTGTTTTTT. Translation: CASSLEGQANTGELFF.

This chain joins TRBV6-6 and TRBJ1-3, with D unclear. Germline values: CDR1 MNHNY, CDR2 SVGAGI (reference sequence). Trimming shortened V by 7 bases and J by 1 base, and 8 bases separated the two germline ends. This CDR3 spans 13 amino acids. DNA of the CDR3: TGTGCCAGCATCAGAGGGTCTGGAAACACCATATATTTT. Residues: CASIRGSGNTIYF.

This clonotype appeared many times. The CDR3 sequence is CASTLGSVTYNEQFF. The DNA of the CDR3 is TGTGCCAGCACCCTAGGGTCAGTCACGTACAATGAGCAGTTCTTC. The chain recombines TRBV9 with TRBJ2-1; D is ambiguous. The V gene lost 6 bases and the J gene lost 4 bases, with 17 bases spanning the gap. There are 15 residues in the CDR3. Germline V gives CDR1 SGDLS, CDR2 YYNGEE.

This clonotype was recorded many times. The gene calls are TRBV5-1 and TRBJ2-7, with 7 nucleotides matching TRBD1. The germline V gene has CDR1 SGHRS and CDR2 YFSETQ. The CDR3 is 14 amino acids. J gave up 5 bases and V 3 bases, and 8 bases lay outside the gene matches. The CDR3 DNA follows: TGCGCCAGCAGCTCGGGACAGCCATCGGACGAGCAGTACTTC. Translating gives CASSSGQPSDEQYF.

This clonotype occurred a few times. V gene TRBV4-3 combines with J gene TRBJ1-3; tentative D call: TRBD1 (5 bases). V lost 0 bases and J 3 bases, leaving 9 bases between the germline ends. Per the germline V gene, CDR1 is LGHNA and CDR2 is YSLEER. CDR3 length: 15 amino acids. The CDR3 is CASSQDQGSGNTIYF. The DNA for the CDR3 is TGCGCCAGCAGCCAAGATCAGGGAAGTGGAAACACCATATATTTT.

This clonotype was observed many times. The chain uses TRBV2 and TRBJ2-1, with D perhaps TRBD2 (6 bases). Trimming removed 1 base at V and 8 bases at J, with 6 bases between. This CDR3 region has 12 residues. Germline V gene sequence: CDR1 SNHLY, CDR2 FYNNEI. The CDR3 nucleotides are TGTGCCAGCAGTGAAGGGGGGGATGAGCAGTTCTTC. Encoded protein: CASSEGGDEQFF.

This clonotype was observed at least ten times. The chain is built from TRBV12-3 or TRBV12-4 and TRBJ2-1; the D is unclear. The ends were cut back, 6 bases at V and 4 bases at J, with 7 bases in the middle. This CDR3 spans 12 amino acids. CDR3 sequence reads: CASRPLYNEQFF. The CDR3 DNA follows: TGTGCCAGCAGGCCTTTATACAATGAGCAGTTCTTC.

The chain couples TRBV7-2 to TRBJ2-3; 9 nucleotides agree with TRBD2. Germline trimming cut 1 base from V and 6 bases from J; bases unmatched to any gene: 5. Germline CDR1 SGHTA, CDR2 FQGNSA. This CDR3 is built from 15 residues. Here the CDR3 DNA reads TGTGCCAGCAGCTTAGGCGGGAGGGCCTCGGATACGCAGTATTTT. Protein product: CASSLGGRASDTQYF.

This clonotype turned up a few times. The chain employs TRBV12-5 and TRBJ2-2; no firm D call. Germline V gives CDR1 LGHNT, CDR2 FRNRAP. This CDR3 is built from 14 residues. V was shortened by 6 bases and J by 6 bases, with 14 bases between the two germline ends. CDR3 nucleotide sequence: TGTGCTAGTGGCCGGAACGTTAGACCCGGGGAGCTGTTTTTT. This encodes CASGRNVRPGELFF.

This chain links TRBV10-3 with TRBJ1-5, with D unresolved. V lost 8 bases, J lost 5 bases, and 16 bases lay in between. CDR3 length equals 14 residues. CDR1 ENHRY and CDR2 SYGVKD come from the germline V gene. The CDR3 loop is CAISEGGSDQPQHF. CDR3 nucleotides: TGTGCCATCTCCGAGGGAGGGTCCGATCAGCCCCAGCATTTT.

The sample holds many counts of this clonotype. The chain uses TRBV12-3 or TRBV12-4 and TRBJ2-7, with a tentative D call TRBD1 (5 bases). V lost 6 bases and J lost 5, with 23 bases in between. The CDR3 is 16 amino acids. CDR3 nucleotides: TGTGCCAGCAGCCGCTTGGGGCAGGGTGCCTTCCACGAGCAGTACTTC. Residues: CASSRLGQGAFHEQYF.